This TCR beta chain was identified in a study of cytomegalovirus exposure and HLA in healthy donors. PCR was performed using 60 Vbeta and 13 Jbeta primers. Assay used: immunoSEQ multiplex PCR; TCRdb lists only in-frame clones, some missing. The data hold about 200,000 clones, with 70% to 85% observed a single time. This clone has only a few counts. Participants comprised healthy donors of bone marrow. Trimming cost V 0 bases and J 6 bases; bases outside gene matches: 9. This CDR3 is built from 17 residues. Germline assignment: CDR1 KGHSH and CDR2 LQKENI. The clonotype originates from a male donor in good health and CMV-seronegative. The chain employs TRBV18 and TRBJ2-1; the match to TRBD2 covers 9 bases. The sample was PBMCs. The CDR3 sequence: CASSPPVVAGDANEQFF. The DNA of the CDR3 is TGTGCCAGCTCACCACCCGTCGTAGCGGGAGACGCCAATGAGCAGTTCTTC.